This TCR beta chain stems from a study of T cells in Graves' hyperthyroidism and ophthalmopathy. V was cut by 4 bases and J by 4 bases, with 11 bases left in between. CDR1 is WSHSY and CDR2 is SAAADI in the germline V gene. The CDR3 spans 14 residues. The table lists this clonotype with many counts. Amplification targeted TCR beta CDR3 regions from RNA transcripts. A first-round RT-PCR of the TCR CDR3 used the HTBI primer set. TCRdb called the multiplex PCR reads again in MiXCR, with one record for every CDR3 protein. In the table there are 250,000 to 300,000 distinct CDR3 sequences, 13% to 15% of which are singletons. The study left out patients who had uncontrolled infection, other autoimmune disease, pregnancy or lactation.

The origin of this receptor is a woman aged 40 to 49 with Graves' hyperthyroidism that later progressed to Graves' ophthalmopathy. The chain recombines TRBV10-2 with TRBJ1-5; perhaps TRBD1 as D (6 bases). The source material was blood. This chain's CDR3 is CASSGDTPNQPQHF. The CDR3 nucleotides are TGCGCCAGCAGTGGGGACACCCCAAATCAGCCCCAGCATTTT.